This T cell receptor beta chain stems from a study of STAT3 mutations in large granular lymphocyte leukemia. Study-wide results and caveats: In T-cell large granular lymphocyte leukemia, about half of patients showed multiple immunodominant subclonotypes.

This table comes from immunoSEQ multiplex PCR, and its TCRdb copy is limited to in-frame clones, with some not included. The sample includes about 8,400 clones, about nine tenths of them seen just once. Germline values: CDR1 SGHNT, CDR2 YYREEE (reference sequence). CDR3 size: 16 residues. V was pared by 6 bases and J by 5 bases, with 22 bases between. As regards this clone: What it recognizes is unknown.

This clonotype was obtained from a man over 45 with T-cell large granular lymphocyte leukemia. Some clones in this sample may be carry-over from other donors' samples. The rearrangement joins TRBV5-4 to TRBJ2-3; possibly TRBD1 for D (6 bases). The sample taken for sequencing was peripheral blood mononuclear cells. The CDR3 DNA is TGTGCCAGCATCCCGGAAGGGACAAGGGGAATAGATACGCAGTATTTT. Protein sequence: CASIPEGTRGIDTQYF. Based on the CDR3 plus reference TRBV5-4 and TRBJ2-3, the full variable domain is ETGVTQSPTHLIKTRGQQVTLRCSSQSGHNTVSWYQQALGQGPQFIFQYYREEENGRGNFPPRFSGLQFPNYSSELNVNALELDDSALYLCASIPEGTRGIDTQYFGPGTRLTVL.